This T cell receptor beta chain stems from a study of human T cells and chemical hapten exposure. MiXCR, run by TCRdb on the RACE reads, gives a single entry per CDR3 protein. The repertoire holds over 130,000 distinct CDR3 sequences, with 10% to 15% as singletons. The CDR3 consists of 14 residues. Trimming stripped 6 bases from V and 7 bases from J, with 15 bases between. The germline CDR1 and CDR2 sequences are MDHEN and SYDVKM. Study-level points and caveats: Controls had significantly fewer large CDR3 similarity clusters than were formed by expanded TCRs.

Time point here: patch test 2, 6 weeks after DPC sensitization. Treatment given: therapeutic diphenylcyclopropenone sensitization with weekly scalp DPC. It was from unfractionated whole blood that total RNA was extracted. This clonotype was recorded at least ten times. What it recognizes is unknown. The gene calls are TRBV28 and TRBJ2-2, with D uncertain. The source material was whole blood, sampled in connection with sensitization to the hapten diphenylcyclopropenone (DPC). The clonotype comes from a woman aged 45-65 years with alopecia areata. Some clones in this sample may be carry-over from other donors' samples. CDR3 in DNA: TGTGCCAGCAGCCTATCCCACAGTTTCGGGGAGCTGTTTTTT. It yields the protein CASSLSHSFGELFF.